The present T cell receptor (beta chain) was sequenced within a study of beta chain features in type 1 diabetes. The entirety of the isolated RNA underwent reverse transcription, so expressed TCRB transcripts were sequenced. The method was immunoSEQ multiplex PCR; TCRdb's version includes in-frame clones alone and lacks a portion of them. This table has 350,000 to 450,000 clones, roughly 13% appearing once. This clone has just a few counts. The antigen remains unidentified. Study observations and caveats: TCRB CDR3 length was moderately but significantly reduced in all four CD4+ subsets of Type 1 diabetes patients.

One heparinised draw, averaging roughly 0.12 L, was taken per donor. Based on CD45RO/CCR7/CD25/CD127/CD95/CD27, CD4+ regulatory, stem cell-like memory, naive and central memory cells were sorted. This receptor was obtained from a young man in good health. The sample comprised naive CD4+ T cells from blood.

This CDR3 is CAWSVRGAGEAFF. CDR3 sequence (DNA): TGTGCCTGGAGTGTAAGAGGGGCGGGCGAAGCTTTCTTT. The genes are TRBV30 and TRBJ1-1, with D maybe TRBD1 (5 bases). CDR3 length: 13 amino acids. The germline gives CDR1 GTSNPN, CDR2 SVGIG (reference sequence). With 0 bases removed from V and 8 bases from J, the gap between germline ends came to 13 bases.